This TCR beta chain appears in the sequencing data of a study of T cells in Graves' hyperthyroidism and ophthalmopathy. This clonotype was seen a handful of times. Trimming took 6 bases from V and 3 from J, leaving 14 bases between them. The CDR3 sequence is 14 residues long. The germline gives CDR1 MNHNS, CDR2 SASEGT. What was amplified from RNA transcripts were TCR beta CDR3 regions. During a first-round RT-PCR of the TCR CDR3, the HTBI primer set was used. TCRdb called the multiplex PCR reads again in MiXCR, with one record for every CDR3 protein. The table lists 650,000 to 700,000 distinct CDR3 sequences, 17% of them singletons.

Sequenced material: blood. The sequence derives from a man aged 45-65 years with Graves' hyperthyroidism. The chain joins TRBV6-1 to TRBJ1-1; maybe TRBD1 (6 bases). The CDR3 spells CASRWSGADTEAFF. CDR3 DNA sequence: TGTGCCAGCAGATGGTCAGGGGCGGACACTGAAGCTTTCTTT.